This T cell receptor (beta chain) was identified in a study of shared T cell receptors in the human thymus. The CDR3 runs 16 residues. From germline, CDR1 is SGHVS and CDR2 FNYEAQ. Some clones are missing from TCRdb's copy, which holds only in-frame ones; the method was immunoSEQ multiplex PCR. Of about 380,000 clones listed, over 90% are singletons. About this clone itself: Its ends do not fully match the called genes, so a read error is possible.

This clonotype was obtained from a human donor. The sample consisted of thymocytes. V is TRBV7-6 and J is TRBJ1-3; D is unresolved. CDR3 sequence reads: CASSLGPRLSGNTIYF. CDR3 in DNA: TGTGCTAGCAGCTTAGGTCCTCGACTCTCTGGAAACACCATATATTTT.